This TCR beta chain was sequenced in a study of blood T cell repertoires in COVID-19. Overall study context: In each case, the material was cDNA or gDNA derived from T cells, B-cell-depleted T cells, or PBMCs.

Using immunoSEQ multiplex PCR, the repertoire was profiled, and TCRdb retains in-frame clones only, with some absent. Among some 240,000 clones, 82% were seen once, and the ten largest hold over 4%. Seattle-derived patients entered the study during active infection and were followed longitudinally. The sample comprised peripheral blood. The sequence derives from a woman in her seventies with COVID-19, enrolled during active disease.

The chain's CDR3 is CASSVLGTGGFNTIYF. DNA of the CDR3: TGTGCCAGCAGTGTACTTGGGACAGGGGGCTTCAACACCATATATTTT. This sequence joins TRBV6-1 and TRBJ1-3; 12 nucleotides agree with TRBD1. Germline assignment: CDR1 MNHNS and CDR2 SASEGT. Trimming removed 4 bases from V and 7 bases from J; junction bases left unmatched: 8. This CDR3 spans 16 amino acids.